This T cell receptor beta chain was documented in a study of T cells after yellow fever vaccination. Unmatched junction bases numbered 3, after V lost 5 bases and J lost 5 bases. CDR3 length: 14 amino acids. This clonotype was observed many times. What it binds is not known. One entry per CDR3 protein, called by TCRdb with MiXCR from the 5' RACE reads. The top ten clones hold around 16% of a sample with 450,000 to 600,000 distinct CDR3 sequences, less than 20% of them seen once. Overall study results and limits: FACS-sorted repertoires might harbor abundant contaminating clonotypes from the bulk population. CD4 and CD8 compartments shared a small share of clonotypes.

The sequencing here drew on PBMCs, taken 4 to 5 days after the first yellow fever vaccination. The clonotype comes from a man in his late teens or twenties who received the YFV17D yellow fever vaccine. The chain combines TRBV12-3 or TRBV12-4 with TRBJ2-2, with 9 bases that match TRBD1. This chain's CDR3 is CASSPGTGTGELFF. The CDR3 nucleotides are TGTGCCAGCAGTCCCGGGACAGGGACCGGGGAGCTGTTTTTT.